The entry below gives a single T cell receptor beta chain sequence along with its context. Its antigen is not identified. Using immunoSEQ multiplex PCR, the repertoire was profiled, and TCRdb retains in-frame clones only, with some absent. This sample yields over a million clones, of which around three quarters are seen a single time; more than 0.5% belongs to the top ten. The data stem from a study of shared clonotypes between healthy human individuals. Subsets obtained from CD4+ cells comprised CD45RA+ naive and CD45RA-negative memory cells. Whole-study results and caveats: Donor clonotype sharing was expected to depend on sequencing depth. The four-donor shared clonotypes exceeded non-shared clonotypes in generation probability, with non-shared ones scoring lower.

V was pared by 4 bases and J by 12 bases, with 19 bases between. Per the germline V gene, CDR1 is SNHLY and CDR2 is FYNNEI. The CDR3 length is 13 residues. This chain links TRBV2 with TRBJ2-7, with a possible D match to TRBD2 (5 bases). The sequenced material came from memory CD4+ T cells from PBMCs. Subset: CD45RA-negative fraction. The origin of this receptor is a man younger than 35 in good health. Some clones in this sample may be carry-over from other donors' samples. CDR3 DNA: TGTGCCAGCAGTGTTGACTTCAGCGGCACGGGGTACTTC. Its protein is CASSVDFSGTGYF.